One and the same sample provided the 21 T cell receptor beta chains below, sequenced in a study of cytomegalovirus exposure and HLA in healthy donors. PCR employed 60 Vbeta and 13 Jbeta primers. The method was immunoSEQ multiplex PCR; TCRdb's version includes in-frame clones alone and lacks a portion of them. Of 99,000 or so clones in the sample, over 9.5% were seen once. The sample consisted of PBMCs. All receptors come from a man aged 40-55 years in good health and CMV-seropositive.

The chain employs TRBV9 and TRBJ1-4; D is unclear. The CDR3 extends over 13 amino acids. V dropped 4 bases and J dropped 6 bases, with 10 bases sitting between them. Germline V gene sequence: CDR1 SGDLS, CDR2 YYNGEE. CDR3 in amino acids: CASSPRVDEKLFF. In DNA, the CDR3 is TGTGCCAGCAGCCCCCGGGTCGATGAAAAACTGTTTTTT.

As concerns this clone: A much larger clone differs from this one at a single base, so this may be a read error. Lacking the conserved final phenylalanine or tryptophan, this CDR3 likely reflects a read error. The rearrangement joins TRBV2 to TRBJ2-3; a weak D match, TRBD1 (5 bases). The CDR3 runs to 13 residues. CDR1 and CDR2 from the germline V gene are SNHLY and FYNNEI. The V end lost 6 bases, the J end lost 2 bases, and 9 bases lay between the germline ends. The CDR3 DNA reads as TGTGCCAGCAGAGGGGAAAACACAGATACGCAGTATGTT. Translating it yields CASRGENTDTQYV.

The V gene is TRBV30, the J gene TRBJ2-7; the match to TRBD2 covers 7 bases. The germline V gene encodes CDR1 GTSNPN and CDR2 SVGIG (reference sequence). V gave up 5 bases and J gave up 3 bases; unmatched junction bases: 7. The CDR3 loop spans 13 amino acids. CDR3 bases: TGTGCCTGGTCGCGGGAGTTCGGCTACGAGCAGTACTTC. Its translation: CAWSREFGYEQYF.

This clone was found a few times. The chain combines TRBV7-9 with TRBJ1-1; D is undetermined. This CDR3 has 15 amino acids. V was trimmed by 5 bases and J by 0 bases, leaving 13 bases between them. Looked up from germline, CDR1 is SEHNR and CDR2 is FQNEAQ (reference sequence). The chain's CDR3 is CASSQQGSMNTEAFF. The CDR3, as DNA: TGTGCCAGCAGCCAGCAAGGGAGCATGAACACTGAAGCTTTCTTT.

The chain joins TRBV29-1 to TRBJ1-2; no definite D call. CDR1 SQVTM and CDR2 ANQGSEA come from the germline V gene. Deletions cut 1 base from V and 4 bases from J, with 10 bases between. CDR3 length equals 13 residues. The CDR3: CSVEAGGPYGYTF. The DNA for the CDR3 is TGCAGCGTTGAAGCCGGAGGACCCTATGGCTACACCTTC.

V gene TRBV25-1 combines with J gene TRBJ2-2, with D unclear. This CDR3 is 14 amino acids long. Trimming removed 7 bases at V and 3 bases at J, with 12 bases between. Germline CDR1 reads MGHDK; CDR2 reads SYGVNS. Written as DNA, the CDR3 is TGTGCCAGCACATTGGGTGACTACACCGGGGAGCTGTTTTTT. Translation: CASTLGDYTGELFF.

The V gene is TRBV7-2, the J gene TRBJ1-3; 7 bases are shared with TRBD1. Germline lookup yields CDR1 SGHTA and CDR2 FQGNSA. This CDR3 has 15 residues. The V segment lost 5 bases and the J segment 3 bases; nucleotides outside the gene matches: 7. The CDR3 bases are TGTGCCAGCAGCCACCGGACAGGTCTTGGAAACACCATATATTTT. Residues: CASSHRTGLGNTIYF.

This clone turned up a few times. CDR3 protein: CASSSIGLASRETQYF. The CDR3 DNA reads as TGTGCCAGCAGCTCCATAGGACTTGCGAGTAGGGAGACCCAGTACTTC. The gene calls are TRBV7-9 and TRBJ2-5; TRBD2 is a possible D gene (5 bases). Germline assignment: CDR1 SEHNR and CDR2 FQNEAQ (reference sequence). The CDR3 sequence is 16 residues long. V lost 4 bases to trimming and J lost 5 bases, with 20 bases between them. The variable domain in full, completed from reference TRBV7-9 and TRBJ2-5, reads DTGVSQNPRHKITKRGQNVTFRCDPISEHNRLYWYRQTLGQGPEFLTYFQNEAQLEKSRLLSDRFSAERPKGSFSTLEIQRTEQGDSAMYLCASSSIGLASRETQYFGPGTRLLVL.

As concerns this clone: Other DNA sequences of this sample code for an identical CDR3. The chain joins TRBV28 to TRBJ2-3; 8 bases map to TRBD1. Germline V gene sequence: CDR1 MDHEN, CDR2 SYDVKM. The CDR3 has 14 residues. The V and J ends lost 5 bases and 6 bases, in that order; junction bases with no gene match: 7. The CDR3 loop reads CASSRGQGRDTQYF. The DNA of the CDR3 is TGTGCCAGCAGTCGTGGACAGGGAAGGGATACGCAGTATTTT.

The DNA for the CDR3 is TGCAGCGTAGTTAGCGGGAGAGGTACCGGGGAGCTGTTTTTT. It is translated as CSVVSGRGTGELFF. The chain has TRBV29-1 and TRBJ2-2, with 9 bases that match TRBD2. Germline values: CDR1 SQVTM, CDR2 ANQGSEA. The CDR3 spans 14 residues. Losses at the gene ends were 6 bases for V and 5 bases for J; bases not matched to a gene: 7.

The chain has TRBV10-2 and TRBJ2-1; TRBD2 aligns across 11 bases. The V gene end was trimmed by 7 bases and the J gene end by 0 bases; junction bases not matched to a gene: 5. From germline, CDR1 is WSHSY and CDR2 SAAADI. This CDR3 is 16 amino acids long. The CDR3 here is CASNPGLADSYNEQFF. DNA for the CDR3: TGCGCCAGCAACCCGGGACTAGCGGACTCCTACAATGAGCAGTTCTTC.

The J gene is TRBJ2-5, the V gene TRBV18; no definite D call. Trimming cost V 2 bases and J 6 bases, with 4 bases left between them. This CDR3 has 11 amino acids. Per the germline V gene, CDR1 is KGHSH and CDR2 is LQKENI. CDR3 sequence (DNA): TGTGCCAGCTCACCAGAGAAGACCCAGTACTTC. It translates to CASSPEKTQYF.

V gene TRBV14 combines with J gene TRBJ2-1; a weak D match, TRBD1 (6 bases). The ends were cut back, 2 bases at V and 4 bases at J, with 15 bases in the middle. Germline V gene data show CDR1 as SGHDN and CDR2 as FVKESK. The CDR3 loop spans 16 amino acids. CDR3 protein: CASSQTSGARYNEQFF. The DNA of the CDR3 is TGTGCCAGCAGCCAAACATCAGGGGCAAGATACAATGAGCAGTTCTTC.

V gene TRBV28 combines with J gene TRBJ1-4, with a tentative D call TRBD1 (6 bases). Germline V gene lookup returns CDR1 MDHEN and CDR2 SYDVKM. The CDR3 totals 15 residues. The V and J ends lost 6 bases and 2 bases respectively, with 13 bases between them. As DNA, the CDR3 is TGTGCCAGCAGCCCCTACAGGGAGACTAATGAAAAACTGTTTTTT. This sequence encodes CASSPYRETNEKLFF.

This clone has just a few counts. This chain uses TRBV7-2 with TRBJ2-4; D may be TRBD2 (5 bases). The CDR3 is 14 amino acids. Germline loops: CDR1 SGHTA, CDR2 FQGNSA. The V and J ends lost 2 bases and 7 bases respectively, with 12 bases between them. CDR3 nucleotide sequence: TGTGCCAGCAGCTTACCGACATGGGAGAACATTCAGTACTTC. It specifies CASSLPTWENIQYF.

This clone was seen a handful of times. V and J are TRBV7-9 and TRBJ1-3; D is uncertain. CDR3 length equals 13 residues. V shed 1 base and J shed 7 bases, with 8 bases lying between them. Germline CDR1 reads SEHNR; CDR2 reads FQNEAQ (reference sequence). CDR3 region: CASSLGGANTIYF. In DNA form, the CDR3 reads TGTGCCAGCAGCTTAGGTGGAGCGAACACCATATATTTT. Full variable domain (remainder filled in from reference TRBV7-9 and TRBJ1-3): DTGVSQNPRHKITKRGQNVTFRCDPISEHNRLYWYRQTLGQGPEFLTYFQNEAQLEKSRLLSDRFSAERPKGSFSTLEIQRTEQGDSAMYLCASSLGGANTIYFGEGSWLTVV.

The rearrangement links TRBV7-9 to TRBJ2-7; 8 bases align to TRBD1. The CDR3 has 16 residues. Germline values: CDR1 SEHNR, CDR2 FQNEAQ (reference sequence). Unmatched junction bases numbered 10, after V lost 5 bases and J lost 1 base. In DNA form, the CDR3 reads TGTGCCAGCAGCGCACCCTGGACAGGGCGTTCCTACGAGCAGTACTTC. Protein: CASSAPWTGRSYEQYF.

The rearrangement uses TRBV2 and TRBJ2-1, with 8 bases aligning to TRBD2. The CDR3 consists of 15 residues. V lost 4 bases and J lost 3; bases outside the gene matches: 5. Germline V gene lookup returns CDR1 SNHLY and CDR2 FYNNEI. The CDR3 nucleotides read TGTGCCAGCAGTGCCGGGAGGGGTGGCTACAATGAGCAGTTCTTC. Translation gives CASSAGRGGYNEQFF.

This rearrangement joins TRBV10-3 to TRBJ2-1, with TRBD2 matching 7 bases. Germline V gives CDR1 ENHRY, CDR2 SYGVKD. The ends lost 0 bases at V and 9 bases at J; junction bases unmatched: 8. The CDR3 loop spans 15 amino acids. This CDR3 is CAISESAGAVTEQFF. CDR3 nucleotide sequence: TGTGCCATCAGTGAGTCGGCGGGAGCAGTCACTGAGCAGTTCTTC.

This clone was recorded a few times. The rearrangement links TRBV10-3 to TRBJ1-2, with unresolved D. The CDR3 extends over 15 amino acids. The germline V gene encodes CDR1 ENHRY and CDR2 SYGVKD. Trimming pared 0 bases from V and 6 bases from J, leaving 14 bases between. CDR3 sequence reads: CAISESRAARDGYTF. The DNA of the CDR3 is TGTGCCATCAGTGAGTCTAGGGCAGCGAGGGATGGCTACACCTTC.

This clone came up a few times. The chain is built from TRBV12-5 and TRBJ2-2, with 7 nucleotides matching TRBD2. Germline trimming cut 2 bases from V and 2 bases from J; bases unmatched to any gene: 11. Germline assignment: CDR1 LGHNT and CDR2 FRNRAP. The CDR3 totals 18 residues. CDR3 region: CASGLRSLLAGNTGELFF. CDR3 DNA sequence: TGTGCTAGTGGTTTGCGGTCACTTTTAGCGGGTAACACCGGGGAGCTGTTTTTT.